This T cell receptor beta chain is from a study of blood T cell repertoires in COVID-19. Overall study: Both acute and convalescent COVID-19 samples were obtained from the United States, Italy and Spain. T cells, B-cell-depleted T cells, or PBMCs supplied cDNA or gDNA.

Source study methods: Using reference gene primer amplification, nucleated cell counts were estimated. Clones were read by immunoSEQ multiplex PCR, and TCRdb kept only the in-frame ones, dropping some. Clonal size and the V and J genes are those of that table, whereas D and trimming came from the DNA. The sample lists some 190,000 clones, 70% to 90% occurring once. The table lists this clone with a count of one. Germline CDR1 is ENHRY and CDR2 is SYGVKD. V shed 4 bases and J shed 4 bases, with 28 bases lying between them. The CDR3 spans 19 residues. The V call is TRBV10-3, the J call TRBJ1-2; D might be TRBD1 (6 bases). The clonotype originates from a human donor with active or convalescent COVID-19. The donor label of this sample is uncertain. The sequenced sample consisted of peripheral blood. The CDR3: CAISGGHGAGAGDSYGYTF. The DNA of the CDR3 is TGTGCCATCAGTGGGGGGCATGGAGCGGGAGCAGGGGATAGCTATGGCTACACCTTC.